This TCR beta chain was identified during a study of radiation and T cells in renal cell carcinoma. Here immunoSEQ multiplex PCR was the method, and the copy in TCRdb shows in-frame clones only, minus some. The sample shows approximately 170,000 clones, about 88% of them seen only once. The time point: blood 4 weeks post-SBRT, at nephrectomy. The sample's treatment: 15 Gy SBRT to primary tumor, nephrectomy 4 weeks later. This renal cell carcinoma was of the clear cell type. Note on this clone: The antigen remains undetermined.

Overall study results and limits: Top tumor clonotypes rose in blood 2 weeks post-radiation, then contracted.

The TCR comes from a woman aged 45-65 years with renal cell carcinoma. Material: blood, obtained from a patient whose treatment included radiotherapy and nephrectomy.

This chain's CDR3 is CASTAVANTGELFF. The CDR3 coding sequence is TGTGCCAGCACGGCAGTAGCGAACACCGGGGAGCTGTTTTTT. V and J are TRBV6-5 and TRBJ2-2; D not resolved. The germline V and J ends were trimmed by 7 bases and 0 bases, with 9 bases remaining between them. CDR3 length equals 14 residues. The germline V gene encodes CDR1 MNHEY and CDR2 SVGAGI.